The 4 T cell receptor beta chains in this list originate from one sample, sequenced in a study of blood T cells in healthy people across ages. A sample-barcoded 5' primer and a J-beta primer mix were used in a second PCR of about 6 to 12 cycles. TCRdb fed the 5' RACE reads into MiXCR, producing one record per CDR3 protein. The sample contains more than 650,000 distinct CDR3 sequences, around 24% of which appear only once. A further study also used this sample, focusing on T cells of mothers and their children.

Sequencing was performed on blood. The receptors were gathered from a boy between 10 and 17 years old in good health.

This clonotype was picked up many times. This chain connects TRBV5-1 to TRBJ2-1, with D perhaps matching TRBD1 (6 bases). The CDR3 has 15 amino acids. V lost 2 bases to trimming and J lost 3 bases, with 12 bases between them. Germline CDR1 SGHRS, CDR2 YFSETQ. DNA of the CDR3: TGCGCCAGCAGCTTTCGGTGGGGGCTCTACAATGAGCAGTTCTTC. As protein: CASSFRWGLYNEQFF.

The chain uses TRBV5-1 and TRBJ2-5; D unresolved. Germline CDR1 and CDR2: SGHRS and YFSETQ. Trimming took off 3 bases at V and 2 bases at J, with 8 bases between the two ends. This CDR3 has 13 residues. The CDR3 coding sequence is TGCGCCAGCAGCTCAATAGCTCAAGAGACCCAGTACTTC. Translation gives CASSSIAQETQYF.

J is TRBJ2-7 and V is TRBV20-1; either TRBD1 or TRBD2 may supply D (5 bases each). This CDR3 is 11 amino acids long. Germline CDR1 is DFQATT and CDR2 is SNEGSKA (reference sequence). The CDR3 region is CSGSPEDEQYF. CDR3 nucleotide sequence: TGCTCAGGGAGCCCAGAGGACGAGCAGTACTTC.

The CDR3 sequence: CSARASGTGSSYNEQFF. In nucleotides, the CDR3 is TGCAGTGCTAGGGCGTCCGGGACAGGGAGCTCCTACAATGAGCAGTTCTTC. V and J are TRBV20-1 and TRBJ2-1, with 9 nucleotides matching TRBD1. The CDR3 loop spans 17 amino acids. The V gene's germline CDR1 is DFQATT and CDR2 SNEGSKA (reference sequence). The junction had 9 bases not matched to a gene; V was cut back by 3 bases and J by 0 bases.